Reported below is one T cell receptor beta chain. The record originates from a study of blood T cell repertoires in COVID-19. Study in general: Researchers got acute and convalescent COVID-19 samples from the United States, Italy and Spain.

CDR1 is SEHNR, CDR2 FQNEAQ, per germline (reference sequence). V dropped 1 base and J dropped 3; count of bases not matched to a gene: 3. This CDR3 has 15 residues. Sequencing was performed with immunoSEQ multiplex PCR; in TCRdb, only in-frame clones are kept and a portion is missing. The data hold 150,000 or so clones, with around 90% observed a single time. The material sequenced was peripheral blood. This clonotype originated in a man between 60 and 75 years old with acute or convalescent COVID-19. The chain joins TRBV7-9 to TRBJ1-5; TRBD1 matches at 7 bases. This CDR3 reads CASSLGTGFNQPQHF. The CDR3 DNA is TGTGCCAGCAGCTTAGGGACAGGCTTCAATCAGCCCCAGCATTTT.